This T cell receptor beta chain was sequenced in a study of blood T cell repertoires in COVID-19. Study-wide background: Some COVID-19 samples were acute and others convalescent; all came from the United States, Italy and Spain. Nucleic acid was either cDNA or gDNA, and it came from T cells, B-cell-depleted T cells, or PBMCs.

Methods used by the authors: Counts of nucleated cells, estimated from reference gene primer amplification, were obtained. Method: immunoSEQ multiplex PCR; TCRdb's copy keeps in-frame clones and lacks some. The DNA was the basis for D and trimming; V, J and clone size are from that table. Counted here are about 64,000 clones, approximately 80% occurring once; the ten biggest clones make up roughly 5.6%. Germline-derived CDR1 and CDR2 are LNHNV and YYDKDF (reference sequence). The CDR3 sequence is 16 residues long. Trimming pared 0 bases from V and 1 base from J, leaving 12 bases between. This clonotype originated in a woman aged 55-70 years with acute or convalescent COVID-19. The source material was peripheral blood. This rearrangement joins TRBV15 to TRBJ1-1; D is unclear. CDR3 nucleotide sequence: TGTGCCACCAGCAGAGATTATCGGGTCCGGAACACTGAAGCTTTCTTT. It translates to CATSRDYRVRNTEAFF.